The sequence of this TCR beta chain was determined in a study of beta chain features in type 1 diabetes. Study as a whole: On cell yields, gender and age, patients and healthy donors were similar. Sorted cells numbering 95 million to 110 million were examined across all samples. Overall study results and limits: Type 1 diabetes patients showed fewer insertions and more deletions at VDJ junctions. When Type 1 diabetes patients were examined, their TCRB CDR3s proved moderately but significantly shorter in all four CD4+ subsets.

This clone has just a few counts. The antigen remains undetermined. The CDR3 is 14 residues long. Losses at the gene ends were 4 bases for V and 5 bases for J; bases not matched to a gene: 9. Germline CDR1 reads GTSNPN; CDR2 reads SVGIG (reference sequence). CD4+ naive, central memory, regulatory and stem cell-like memory cells were sorted via CD45RO/CCR7/CD25/CD127/CD95/CD27. What was sequenced were expressed TCRB transcripts, since all of the isolated RNA had been reverse transcribed. Libraries were prepared by immunoSEQ multiplex PCR; TCRdb keeps only in-frame clonotypes and omits some of them. The table shows 640,000 or so clones, with around 15% occurring only once.

This TCR was sampled from a man younger than 35 with type 1 diabetes. What was sequenced was naive CD4+ T cells from blood. The chain carries TRBV30 and TRBJ2-3, with 7 positions matching TRBD2. This CDR3 is CAWTRAGAEDTQYF. DNA of the CDR3: TGTGCCTGGACGAGGGCGGGAGCTGAAGATACGCAGTATTTT.